The 27 T cell receptor beta chains below come from one sample, sequenced in a study of blood T cell repertoires in COVID-19. Sequencing used immunoSEQ multiplex PCR; TCRdb keeps in-frame clones, though not all of them. The repertoire holds around 100,000 clones, around 93% seen once, with more than 1.5% in the top ten. Sequenced material: peripheral blood. These receptors were taken from a human donor with active COVID-19. The donor label of this sample is uncertain.

The gene calls are TRBV19 and TRBJ2-5; TRBD2 is a possible D gene (5 bases). V was shortened by 4 bases and J by 1 base, with 10 bases between the two germline ends. The CDR3 has 14 residues. CDR1 and CDR2 (germline): LNHDA, SQIVND (reference sequence). For the CDR3, the DNA is TGTGCCAGTAGTAAGTCCGGGGTCCAAGAGACCCAGTACTTC. Amino acid sequence: CASSKSGVQETQYF.

The chain employs TRBV3-1 (or the pseudogene TRBV3-2) and TRBJ1-3; maybe TRBD1 (5 bases). Germline V gene lookup returns CDR1 LGHDT and CDR2 YNNKEL (reference sequence). CDR3 length equals 15 residues. The germline V and J ends were trimmed by 3 bases and 4 bases, with 13 bases remaining between them. CDR3 sequence: CASSQRGGVGNTIYF. In DNA form, the CDR3 reads TGTGCCAGCAGCCAGCGAGGAGGGGTCGGAAACACCATATATTTT.

The rearrangement uses TRBV5-6 and TRBJ1-1; maybe TRBD1 (6 bases). Germline V gives CDR1 SGHDT, CDR2 YYEEEE. The V gene lost 7 bases and the J gene lost 1 base, with 8 bases spanning the gap. The CDR3 runs 12 residues. The CDR3 region has the DNA TGTGCCAGCTGGACAGAGAACACTGAAGCTTTCTTT. Translated: CASWTENTEAFF.

The V gene is TRBV7-9, the J gene TRBJ2-7; 7 bases match TRBD2. Per the germline V gene, CDR1 is SEHNR and CDR2 is FQNEAQ (reference sequence). V was pared by 1 base and J by 0 bases, with 6 bases of the junction left unmatched. This CDR3 spans 16 amino acids. The CDR3 sequence: CASSLVSGDYSYEQYF. Written as DNA, the CDR3 is TGTGCCAGCAGCTTAGTATCCGGGGACTACTCCTACGAGCAGTACTTC.

For this clone: One end of the junction is discordant with germline, which a read error may explain. The genes are TRBV29-1 and TRBJ2-1, with 8 bases aligning to TRBD1. CDR3 length: 15 residues. The germline V gene encodes CDR1 SQVTM and CDR2 ANQGSEA. The CDR3 loop reads CSVPRDRGFYSEQFF. CDR3 DNA: TGCAGCGTGCCCCGAGACAGGGGCTTTTACAGTGAGCAGTTCTTC.

The gene calls are TRBV4-1 and TRBJ1-1; D perhaps matches TRBD1 (5 bases). The V end lost 0 bases, the J end lost 10 bases, and 12 bases lay between the germline ends. The CDR3 has 13 residues. CDR1 and CDR2 (germline): MGHRA, YSYEKL. CDR3 nucleotide sequence: TGCGCCAGCAGCCAAGAATGGCAGGGATCAGCTTTCTTT. This sequence encodes CASSQEWQGSAFF.

The CDR3, as DNA: TGTGCCAGCAGCCCTACAGGGGGCTACGAAAAACTGTTTTTT. The encoded protein is CASSPTGGYEKLFF. The rearrangement links TRBV11-2 to TRBJ1-4, with 9 bases lining up with TRBD1. The CDR3 sequence is 14 residues long. Trimming at V came to 5 bases and at J to 8 bases, leaving 6 bases not matched to a gene. Germline CDR1 reads SGHAT; CDR2 reads FQNNGV.

This chain joins TRBV25-1 and TRBJ2-7; D is perhaps TRBD1 (5 bases). Germline CDR1 MGHDK, CDR2 SYGVNS. The ends were cut back, 4 bases at V and 0 bases at J, with 7 bases in the middle. The CDR3 sequence is 13 residues long. This chain's CDR3 is CASSGQSSYEQYF. The DNA of the CDR3 is TGTGCCAGCAGTGGACAGAGCTCCTACGAGCAGTACTTC.

The gene calls are TRBV18 and TRBJ2-5; 7 nucleotides align to TRBD1. J gave up 2 bases and V 3 bases, and 12 bases lay outside the gene matches. The CDR3 runs 17 residues. Germline V gene data show CDR1 as KGHSH and CDR2 as LQKENI. CDR3 nucleotides: TGTGCCAGCTCACCCCTTTTCGGGACAGCCTATCAAGAGACCCAGTACTTC. Protein product: CASSPLFGTAYQETQYF.

The chain links TRBV5-6 to TRBJ1-1; TRBD1 is a possible D gene (6 bases). The germline V gene has CDR1 SGHDT and CDR2 YYEEEE. V was pared by 1 base and J by 7 bases, with 17 bases between. The CDR3 sequence is 15 residues long. The CDR3 region is CASSLFGQLALEAFF. Here the CDR3 DNA reads TGTGCCAGCAGCTTGTTCGGACAGCTAGCTCTTGAAGCTTTCTTT. The entire variable domain, with the rest obtained from reference TRBV5-6 and TRBJ1-1, is as follows: DAGVTQSPTHLIKTRGQQVTLRCSPKSGHDTVSWYQQALGQGPQFIFQYYEEEERQRGNFPDRFSGHQFPNYSSELNVNALLLGDSALYLCASSLFGQLALEAFFGQGTRLTVV.

The V and J genes are TRBV6-5 and TRBJ2-1; 8 positions match TRBD1. The CDR3 covers 15 residues. Germline CDR1 MNHEY, CDR2 SVGAGI. V trimming: 7 bases; J trimming: 5 bases; junction bases outside the gene matches: 10. CDR3: CASTLNRGSDNEQFF. The CDR3, as DNA: TGTGCCAGCACCCTGAACAGGGGGAGCGACAATGAGCAGTTCTTC.

The chain employs TRBV2 and TRBJ1-5; possibly TRBD1 for D (5 bases). The CDR3 runs 15 residues. V dropped 0 bases and J dropped 8 bases, with 14 bases sitting between them. Germline V gene lookup returns CDR1 SNHLY and CDR2 FYNNEI. For the CDR3, the DNA is TGTGCCAGCAGTGAAGCGCTTGCGGGGGTTAAGCCCCAGCATTTT. Translating gives CASSEALAGVKPQHF.

This chain uses TRBV2 with TRBJ2-2; possibly TRBD1 for D (6 bases). Germline lookup yields CDR1 SNHLY and CDR2 FYNNEI. CDR3 length: 14 residues. V lost 7 bases and J lost 0, with 9 bases in between. The CDR3 nucleotides are TGTGCCAGCAAGGGACACACGAACACCGGGGAGCTGTTTTTT. Translating gives CASKGHTNTGELFF.

As concerns this clone: One junction end disagrees with the germline gene, perhaps due to a read error. This chain links TRBV7-3 with TRBJ2-1; TRBD1 might be the D (5 bases). This CDR3 region has 14 residues. Germline-derived CDR1 and CDR2 are SGHTA and FQGTGA. Here the CDR3 reads CASSYRPGYSEQFF. CDR3 nucleotides: TGTGCCAGCAGCTACAGGCCCGGATACAGTGAGCAGTTCTTC.

The chain joins TRBV7-8 to TRBJ2-5, with 9 bases matching TRBD2. Looked up from germline, CDR1 is SGHVS and CDR2 is FQNEAQ. J lost 0 bases, V lost 1 base, and 6 bases had no gene match. This CDR3 has 17 amino acids. The CDR3 nucleotides are TGTGCCAGCAGCTTAGTTTTGCGCGGGGGGGACCAAGAGACCCAGTACTTC. It is translated as CASSLVLRGGDQETQYF.

This sequence joins TRBV5-4 and TRBJ2-7; 7 bases map to TRBD1. Germline V gene sequence: CDR1 SGHNT, CDR2 YYREEE (reference sequence). The ends lost 0 bases at V and 4 bases at J; junction bases unmatched: 7. The CDR3 is made up of 15 amino acids. The CDR3 DNA reads as TGTGCCAGCAGCTTGGAGGGGGCGCATAGGTACGAGCAGTACTTC. Translation: CASSLEGAHRYEQYF.

The genes are TRBV7-2 and TRBJ1-3, with no clear D. V shed 3 bases and J shed 0 bases, with 12 bases lying between them. The CDR3 totals 16 residues. CDR1 and CDR2 (germline): SGHTA, FQGNSA. In DNA form, the CDR3 reads TGTGCCAGCAGCTTTTTAGTCACTAGCTCTGGAAACACCATATATTTT. Its protein product is CASSFLVTSSGNTIYF.

The chain joins TRBV7-8 to TRBJ2-5, with TRBD2 matching 8 bases. Trimming cost V 4 bases and J 7 bases; bases outside gene matches: 5. In germline, CDR1 is SGHVS, CDR2 FQNEAQ. There are 13 residues in the CDR3. CDR3 sequence: CASSSSGGGTQYF. Here the CDR3 DNA reads TGTGCCAGCAGCTCAAGCGGGGGAGGGACCCAGTACTTC.

This clone occurred a few times. The chain joins TRBV19 to TRBJ1-1, with D possibly being TRBD1 (5 bases). V lost 5 bases and J lost 6, with 16 bases in between. Germline V gene data show CDR1 as LNHDA and CDR2 as SQIVND (reference sequence). CDR3 length equals 14 residues. In DNA, the CDR3 is TGTGCCAGTAGTCTTTCGACAGACGCCTCTGAAGCTTTCTTT. Translation gives CASSLSTDASEAFF.

The chain has TRBV28 and TRBJ1-5, with D uncertain. CDR3 length equals 16 residues. Trimming pared 2 bases from V and 9 bases from J, leaving 20 bases between. Germline assignment: CDR1 MDHEN and CDR2 SYDVKM. In DNA form, the CDR3 reads TGTGCCAGCAGTTTAATGGCAGGTCCCCTGCAATTGCCCCAGCATTTT. This translates into CASSLMAGPLQLPQHF.

This clone was detected once. CDR3 amino acids: CASSERVNYGYTF. In nucleotides, the CDR3 is TGTGCCAGCAGTGAGAGGGTTAACTATGGCTACACCTTC. The chain recombines TRBV2 with TRBJ1-2, with D unresolved. V gave up 3 bases and J gave up 1 base, with 6 bases separating them. The length of the CDR3 is 13 residues. Germline CDR1 SNHLY, CDR2 FYNNEI.

This clone occurred once. As DNA, the CDR3 is TGTGCCAGCAACCGATACGGGGGCTATGGCTACACCTTC. Protein: CASNRYGGYGYTF. V gene TRBV5-5 combines with J gene TRBJ1-2; tentative D call: TRBD1 (5 bases). Germline CDR1 reads SGHKS; CDR2 reads YYEKEE (reference sequence). V was trimmed by 6 bases and J by 4 bases, leaving 13 bases between them. This CDR3 is built from 13 residues. Complete variable domain (other parts from reference TRBV5-5 and TRBJ1-2): DAGVTQSPTHLIKTRGQQVTLRCSPISGHKSVSWYQQVLGQGPQFIFQYYEKEERGRGNFPDRFSARQFPNYSSELNVNALLLGDSALYLCASNRYGGYGYTFGSGTRLTVV.

This clone came up once. The genes are TRBV6-5 and TRBJ2-4, with 10 bases identical to TRBD2. V shed 3 bases, J shed 6 bases, and the junction held 8 bases outside the gene matches. The germline V gene encodes CDR1 MNHEY and CDR2 SVGAGI. The CDR3 length is 16 residues. The CDR3 loop is CASSYGASGGLNIQYF. The CDR3 nucleotides are TGTGCCAGCAGTTATGGGGCTAGCGGGGGCTTAAACATTCAGTACTTC.

V and J are TRBV11-2 and TRBJ2-5, with 8 bases that match TRBD2. Germline trimming cut 2 bases from V and 5 bases from J; bases unmatched to any gene: 7. Per germline, CDR1 SGHAT and CDR2 FQNNGV. CDR3 length: 15 residues. The CDR3 DNA reads TGTGCCAGCAGCTTAATCGGGGGGGCGGCGGAGACCCAGTACTTC. Protein product: CASSLIGGAAETQYF.

This chain joins TRBV5-1 and TRBJ2-3; 10 bases agree with TRBD1. The CDR3 sequence is 15 residues long. CDR1 and CDR2 (germline): SGHRS, YFSETQ. J lost 4 bases, V lost 2 bases, and 4 bases had no gene match. CDR3 in DNA: TGCGCCAGCAGCTTACGGGACAGGGGCCCAGATACGCAGTATTTT. Encoded protein: CASSLRDRGPDTQYF.

The chain couples TRBV7-2 to TRBJ1-6; unclear D gene. The CDR3 covers 13 residues. The germline gives CDR1 SGHTA, CDR2 FQGNSA. Trimming took off 1 base at V and 8 bases at J, with 6 bases between the two ends. CDR3 amino acids: CASSLDRDSPLHF. DNA of the CDR3: TGTGCCAGCAGCTTAGACCGAGATTCACCCCTCCACTTT.

The chain is built from TRBV15 and TRBJ2-7; no definite D call. Trimming cost V 3 bases and J 2 bases, with 11 bases left between them. CDR3 length: 14 amino acids. Germline V gene data show CDR1 as LNHNV and CDR2 as YYDKDF (reference sequence). The DNA for the CDR3 is TGTGCCACCAGCAGTCGCGGTGAGGCCTACGAGCAGTACTTC. Its translation: CATSSRGEAYEQYF.